This T cell receptor (beta chain) was sequenced in a study of Graves' ophthalmopathy and Graves' hyperthyroidism. Researchers took RNA transcripts and amplified TCR beta CDR3 regions from them. An initial RT-PCR round employing HTBI primers preceded a second-round multiplex PCR. TCRdb itself ran the multiplex PCR reads through MiXCR, one entry per CDR3 protein. The sample carries 600,000 to 950,000 distinct CDR3 sequences, 35% to 50% recorded once. None of the included patients had other autoimmune diseases, uncontrolled infections, pregnancy or lactation, as these led to exclusion. Clinical symptoms, serum thyroxine, TRAb, thyroid ultrasound and orbital computed tomography were relied on for diagnosis. Input material: peripheral blood. The clonotype comes from an adult man with Graves' ophthalmopathy.

The CDR3 is CASSGTSGLLNQPQHF. The CDR3 DNA follows: TGTGCCAGCAGTGGTACGTCAGGACTGCTGAATCAGCCCCAGCATTTT. The V and J genes are TRBV6-5 and TRBJ1-5; D unclear. V was clipped by 5 bases and J by 4 bases, with 18 bases between them. Germline CDR1 is MNHEY and CDR2 is SVGAGI. The CDR3 has 16 amino acids.